The 32 T cell receptor beta chains below come from one sample, sequenced in a study of identical twins. TCRdb reprocessed the 5' RACE reads via MiXCR and lists one record per CDR3 protein. Of 500,000 or so distinct CDR3 sequences in the sample, around an eighth are singletons; the top ten hold 0.98%. This sample also appeared in a second study, on yellow fever vaccine responses in identical twins.

The sample comprised CD4+ T cells sorted from blood. The receptors derive from a woman aged 18-29 years in good health.

The table lists this clonotype with a few counts. This chain uses TRBV12-3 or TRBV12-4 with TRBJ2-1; a weak D match, TRBD1 (6 bases). The length of the CDR3 is 14 residues. V lost 5 bases and J lost 5, with 13 bases in between. This CDR3 reads CASSRDIGDNEQFF. CDR3 coding DNA: TGTGCCAGCAGTCGGGACATTGGGGACAATGAGCAGTTCTTC.

CDR3 nucleotide sequence: TGCGCCAGCAGCTTACTCGGAGCGAGCGGTTACAATGAGCAGTTCTTC. This encodes CASSLLGASGYNEQFF. The V call is TRBV5-1, the J call TRBJ2-1; D is perhaps TRBD2 (5 bases). The CDR3 spans 16 residues. The V gene's germline CDR1 is SGHRS and CDR2 YFSETQ. With 2 bases removed from V and 4 bases from J, the gap between germline ends came to 16 bases. Looking up the rest from reference TRBV5-1 and TRBJ2-1 gives the full variable domain: KAGVTQTPRYLIKTRGQQVTLSCSPISGHRSVSWYQQTPGQGLQFLFEYFSETQRNKGNFPGRFSGRQFSNSRSEMNVSTLELGDSALYLCASSLLGASGYNEQFFGPGTRLTVL.

This clonotype was seen only a few times. The rearrangement joins TRBV20-1 to TRBJ1-3; 9 positions match TRBD1. Germline V lookup: CDR1 DFQATT, CDR2 SNEGSKA (reference sequence). CDR3 length: 13 amino acids. The ends lost 1 base at V and 6 bases at J; junction bases unmatched: 1. The DNA for the CDR3 is TGCAGTGCTAGAGTACAGGGGGCAAACACCATATATTTT. Protein product: CSARVQGANTIYF.

This clonotype was counted only a few times. This rearrangement joins TRBV5-1 to TRBJ2-7, with D perhaps TRBD2 (5 bases). Trimming removed 0 bases from V and 7 bases from J, with 11 bases in between. The CDR3 contains 13 residues. Germline V gene lookup returns CDR1 SGHRS and CDR2 YFSETQ. CDR3 amino acids: CASSLVPGGEQYF. For the CDR3, the DNA is TGCGCCAGCAGCTTGGTTCCCGGCGGGGAGCAGTACTTC. The complete variable domain, with remaining parts taken from reference TRBV5-1 and TRBJ2-7, reads KAGVTQTPRYLIKTRGQQVTLSCSPISGHRSVSWYQQTPGQGLQFLFEYFSETQRNKGNFPGRFSGRQFSNSRSEMNVSTLELGDSALYLCASSLVPGGEQYFGPGTRLTVT.

This chain links TRBV12-3 or TRBV12-4 with TRBJ2-1; tentatively, D is TRBD1 (5 bases). Trimming took 3 bases from V and 8 from J, leaving 8 bases between them. This CDR3 is built from 12 residues. DNA for the CDR3: TGTGCCAGCAGTTTTCGCAGGGATGAGCAGTTCTTC. It specifies CASSFRRDEQFF.

In this sample, this clonotype turned up once. Being one base from a much bigger clone, this may be a read error. The rearrangement uses TRBV12-3 or TRBV12-4 and TRBJ1-5; D is undetermined. Trimming took off 2 bases at V and 5 bases at J, with 10 bases between the two ends. This CDR3 has 14 amino acids. As DNA, the CDR3 is TGTGCCAGCAGTTTAAGAGGGTCTGATCAGCCCCAGCATTTT. Protein: CASSLRGSDQPQHF.

Only a few counts were recorded for this clonotype. The V gene is TRBV6-2 or TRBV6-3, the J gene TRBJ2-1; TRBD2 matches 12 bases. CDR1 and CDR2 (germline): MNHEY, SVGEGT. This CDR3 spans 15 amino acids. V shed 6 bases, J shed 4 bases, and the junction held 4 bases outside the gene matches. The CDR3 DNA reads TGTGCCAGCAGACCCGGACTAGCGGGGTACAATGAGCAGTTCTTC. It encodes CASRPGLAGYNEQFF.

In its sample, this clonotype was seen a few times. The rearrangement links TRBV2 to TRBJ1-1, with D perhaps TRBD1 (6 bases). Germline V gene lookup returns CDR1 SNHLY and CDR2 FYNNEI. Trimming cost V 6 bases and J 1 base, with 12 bases left between them. The CDR3 has 14 amino acids. The DNA for the CDR3 is TGTGCCAGCAGGACAGGAAGATCGAACACTGAAGCTTTCTTT. It is translated as CASRTGRSNTEAFF.

J is TRBJ1-1 and V is TRBV11-3; D is unresolved. Germline V gives CDR1 SGHNT, CDR2 YENEEA. With 1 base removed from V and 7 bases from J, the gap between germline ends came to 7 bases. This CDR3 comprises 12 residues. CDR3: CASSLAGGEAFF. CDR3 bases: TGTGCCAGCAGCTTAGCGGGAGGTGAAGCTTTCTTT.

The rearrangement links TRBV15 to TRBJ2-4, with TRBD1 identical over 11 bases. The CDR3 is 12 amino acids. Germline V gene sequence: CDR1 LNHNV, CDR2 YYDKDF (reference sequence). J was trimmed by 14 bases and V by 3 bases; bases with no gene match: 3. The CDR3 coding sequence is TGTGCCACCAGCAGGGGACAGGGGGTTGAGTACTTC. Protein sequence: CATSRGQGVEYF. The variable domain in full, completed from reference TRBV15 and TRBJ2-4, reads DAMVIQNPRYQVTQFGKPVTLSCSQTLNHNVMYWYQQKSSQAPKLLFHYYDKDFNNEADTPDNFQSRRPNTSFCFLDIRSPGLGDTAMYLCATSRGQGVEYFGAGTRLSVL.

The chain combines TRBV20-1 with TRBJ2-5, with TRBD2 matching 7 bases. Germline assignment: CDR1 DFQATT and CDR2 SNEGSKA (reference sequence). The length of the CDR3 is 17 residues. Germline trimming cut 0 bases from V and 5 bases from J; bases unmatched to any gene: 15. CDR3 in amino acids: CSARDPAGKRRGETQYF. In DNA, the CDR3 is TGCAGTGCTAGAGATCCAGCGGGGAAAAGACGGGGGGAGACCCAGTACTTC.

This clonotype was observed a handful of times. This chain uses TRBV7-2 with TRBJ2-3; possible D gene TRBD1, 6 bases. Deletions cut 5 bases from V and 3 bases from J, with 21 bases between. This CDR3 comprises 17 residues. Germline lookup yields CDR1 SGHTA and CDR2 FQGNSA. CDR3 loop: CASSQEMGAGQTDTQYF. The CDR3 region has the DNA TGTGCCAGCAGCCAGGAAATGGGGGCAGGGCAAACAGATACGCAGTATTTT.

This clonotype was seen more than once but under ten times. The chain is built from TRBV6-1 and TRBJ1-1; D possibly corresponds to TRBD1 (6 bases). The CDR3 has 11 amino acids. Trimming pared 9 bases from V and 7 bases from J, leaving 12 bases between. Germline V gene lookup returns CDR1 MNHNS and CDR2 SASEGT. CDR3 sequence reads: CASLRGGEAFF. The CDR3 DNA reads as TGTGCCAGTTTAAGAGGGGGTGAAGCTTTCTTT.

The rearrangement uses TRBV20-1 and TRBJ2-3; unclear D gene. Germline V gene lookup returns CDR1 DFQATT and CDR2 SNEGSKA (reference sequence). With 5 bases removed from V and 7 bases from J, the gap between germline ends came to 7 bases. This CDR3 is built from 10 residues. The CDR3 bases are TGCAGTGCTTCCTGGAATACGCAGTATTTT. It yields the protein CSASWNTQYF.

The V and J genes are TRBV6-2 or TRBV6-3 and TRBJ2-3; D gene unclear. The V end lost 0 bases, the J end lost 4 bases, and 5 bases lay between the germline ends. Per germline, CDR1 MNHEY and CDR2 SVGEGT. The CDR3 has 13 residues. The CDR3 loop reads CASSYSGSDTQYF. In DNA, the CDR3 is TGTGCCAGCAGTTACTCAGGGTCAGATACGCAGTATTTT.

The genes are TRBV7-9 and TRBJ2-3, with 11 bases lining up with TRBD2. J was trimmed by 7 bases and V by 1 base; bases with no gene match: 10. Germline CDR1 is SEHNR and CDR2 is FQNEAQ (reference sequence). This CDR3 is built from 17 residues. Here the CDR3 DNA reads TGTGCCAGCAGCTTAGAGGGTAGCGGGGGGGCACTAAATACGCAGTATTTT. It is translated as CASSLEGSGGALNTQYF.

The J gene is TRBJ2-3, the V gene TRBV6-2 or TRBV6-3; 10 bases line up with TRBD2. The CDR3 covers 19 residues. V trimming: 0 bases; J trimming: 2 bases; junction bases outside the gene matches: 11. Germline assignment: CDR1 MNHEY and CDR2 SVGEGT. For the CDR3, the DNA is TGTGCCAGCAGTTACTCTCCTGATAGGACTAGCGGCTACACAGATACGCAGTATTTT. Its translation is CASSYSPDRTSGYTDTQYF.

The rearrangement joins TRBV5-1 to TRBJ2-1, with TRBD2 matching over 7 bases. The CDR3 totals 14 residues. V lost 3 bases and J lost 7; bases outside the gene matches: 7. The V gene's germline CDR1 is SGHRS and CDR2 YFSETQ. The DNA for the CDR3 is TGCGCCAGCAGCTATGGGGGGGGAGAGAATGAGCAGTTCTTC. As protein: CASSYGGGENEQFF.

The rearrangement joins TRBV19 to TRBJ2-1; 10 positions match TRBD2. The trim removed 5 bases at V and 8 bases at J, leaving 12 bases unmatched. CDR1 is LNHDA and CDR2 is SQIVND in the germline V gene (reference sequence). CDR3 length: 16 amino acids. CDR3 region: CASSDRTSGYSDEQFF. The DNA for the CDR3 is TGTGCCAGTAGTGACCGGACTAGCGGTTATAGCGATGAGCAGTTCTTC.

The V and J genes are TRBV5-1 and TRBJ2-4; 8 bases are shared with TRBD2. This CDR3 contains 14 residues. Germline V gene data show CDR1 as SGHRS and CDR2 as YFSETQ. V gave up 2 bases and J gave up 8 bases; unmatched junction bases: 6. The CDR3 nucleotides read TGCGCCAGCAGCTTATCCGGGACTAGAGACATTCAGTACTTC. It encodes CASSLSGTRDIQYF.

Only a few counts were recorded for this clonotype. V is TRBV15 and J is TRBJ2-7; D gene unclear. Germline-derived CDR1 and CDR2 are LNHNV and YYDKDF (reference sequence). CDR3 length equals 12 residues. Trimming took off 1 base at V and 6 bases at J, with 7 bases between the two ends. DNA for the CDR3: TGTGCCACCAGCAGAGCCTGGGGCGAGCAGTACTTC. Translation gives CATSRAWGEQYF. The full variable domain, rest sourced from reference TRBV15 and TRBJ2-7, is DAMVIQNPRYQVTQFGKPVTLSCSQTLNHNVMYWYQQKSSQAPKLLFHYYDKDFNNEADTPDNFQSRRPNTSFCFLDIRSPGLGDTAMYLCATSRAWGEQYFGPGTRLTVT.

CDR3 nucleotide sequence: TGTGCCAGCAGTGAAGCGATCTACGAGCAGTACTTC. Its protein is CASSEAIYEQYF. V and J are TRBV6-1 and TRBJ2-7; D uncertain. CDR1 MNHNS and CDR2 SASEGT come from the germline V gene. Trimming left V 0 bases short and J 3 bases short, with 3 bases between. The CDR3 covers 12 residues.

This clonotype was counted between two and nine times. The chain is built from TRBV7-8 and TRBJ2-3, with 12 bases lining up with TRBD2. The CDR3 has 19 residues. Germline V gene lookup returns CDR1 SGHVS and CDR2 FQNEAQ. Unmatched junction bases numbered 13, after V lost 2 bases and J lost 4 bases. The DNA of the CDR3 is TGTGCCAGCAGCTTAAAGCGCCTAGCGGGGGGGGCGTGGGCAGATACGCAGTATTTT. Translating gives CASSLKRLAGGAWADTQYF.

This clonotype was seen only a few times. The chain links TRBV20-1 to TRBJ2-1; 10 bases are shared with TRBD2. Losses at the gene ends were 3 bases for V and 4 bases for J; bases not matched to a gene: 9. The CDR3 is 16 residues long. The V gene's germline CDR1 is DFQATT and CDR2 SNEGSKA (reference sequence). The CDR3 is CSASLVAGGQYNEQFF. Here the CDR3 DNA reads TGCAGTGCTAGTTTGGTAGCGGGGGGTCAGTACAATGAGCAGTTCTTC.

This clonotype was seen only a few times. This chain connects TRBV29-1 to TRBJ1-2; D not certain. Trimming took off 1 base at V and 2 bases at J, with 5 bases between the two ends. Germline assignment: CDR1 SQVTM and CDR2 ANQGSEA. The CDR3 has 12 residues. CDR3: CSVEADNYGYTF. The DNA for the CDR3 is TGCAGCGTTGAAGCGGACAACTATGGCTACACCTTC.

The rearrangement uses TRBV20-1 and TRBJ2-7, with TRBD1 matching 10 bases. CDR1 and CDR2 from the germline V gene are DFQATT and SNEGSKA (reference sequence). Germline trimming cut 1 base from V and 12 bases from J; bases unmatched to any gene: 6. The CDR3 has 12 residues. Here the CDR3 reads CSARGDRGIRYF. The CDR3 DNA is TGCAGTGCTAGAGGGGACAGGGGTATTCGGTACTTC.

This chain links TRBV4-3 with TRBJ2-7; 7 positions match TRBD2. Germline trimming cut 1 base from V and 2 bases from J; bases unmatched to any gene: 5. Germline V gives CDR1 LGHNA, CDR2 YSLEER. This CDR3 comprises 15 residues. CDR3 in DNA: TGCGCCAGCAGCCAAGGGGCTAGCGGAGCCTACGAGCAGTACTTC. Translated: CASSQGASGAYEQYF.

V usage is TRBV4-3 and J usage is TRBJ1-3; no firm D call. This CDR3 contains 16 residues. The ends were cut back, 1 base at V and 0 bases at J, with 10 bases in the middle. CDR1 is LGHNA and CDR2 is YSLEER in the germline V gene. The CDR3, as DNA: TGCGCCAGCAGCCAAGGAACCGGGAGCTCTGGAAACACCATATATTTT. It translates to CASSQGTGSSGNTIYF.

This clonotype was seen many times. The chain couples TRBV20-1 to TRBJ2-2; tentatively, D is TRBD2 (6 bases). This CDR3 has 15 residues. Germline V gene sequence: CDR1 DFQATT, CDR2 SNEGSKA (reference sequence). V shed 2 bases and J shed 4 bases, with 14 bases lying between them. The CDR3 DNA reads TGCAGTGCTAGACCCGGGAGTCGTAGCACCGGGGAGCTGTTTTTT. Its protein product is CSARPGSRSTGELFF.

This chain uses TRBV20-1 with TRBJ2-1, with 9 bases aligning to TRBD2. The germline V gene encodes CDR1 DFQATT and CDR2 SNEGSKA (reference sequence). The CDR3 spans 17 residues. V gave up 0 bases and J gave up 2 bases; unmatched junction bases: 8. The chain's CDR3 is CSARDFTASGTYNEQFF. The CDR3 DNA is TGCAGTGCTAGAGATTTTACGGCTAGCGGGACCTACAATGAGCAGTTCTTC.

In its sample, this clonotype was seen a few times. The chain is built from TRBV5-1 and TRBJ2-3; no definite D call. The V end lost 0 bases, the J end lost 5 bases, and 10 bases lay between the germline ends. Germline V CDR1 and CDR2: SGHRS, YFSETQ. The length of the CDR3 is 14 residues. CDR3 bases: TGCGCCAGCAGCTTGGAGTGGGCTCTAGATACGCAGTATTTT. Protein product: CASSLEWALDTQYF.

This clonotype was counted many times. The gene calls are TRBV12-3 or TRBV12-4 and TRBJ2-5; D call uncertain. The CDR3 consists of 11 residues. The V gene lost 6 bases and the J gene lost 2 bases, with 4 bases spanning the gap. Here the CDR3 DNA reads TGTGCCAGCAGACTTCAAGAGACCCAGTACTTC. This codes for CASRLQETQYF.